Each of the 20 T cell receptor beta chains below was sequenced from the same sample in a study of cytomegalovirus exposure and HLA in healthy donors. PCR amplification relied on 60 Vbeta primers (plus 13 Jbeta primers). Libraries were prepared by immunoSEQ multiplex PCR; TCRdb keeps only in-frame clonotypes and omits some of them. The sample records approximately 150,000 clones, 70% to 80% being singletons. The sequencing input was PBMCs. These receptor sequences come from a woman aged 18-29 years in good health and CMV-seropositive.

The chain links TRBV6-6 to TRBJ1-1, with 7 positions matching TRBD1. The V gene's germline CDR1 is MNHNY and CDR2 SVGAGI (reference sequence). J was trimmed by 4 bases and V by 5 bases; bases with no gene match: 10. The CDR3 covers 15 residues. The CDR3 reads CASSTITGEATEAFF. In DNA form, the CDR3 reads TGTGCCAGCAGTACAATCACAGGGGAGGCCACTGAAGCTTTCTTT.

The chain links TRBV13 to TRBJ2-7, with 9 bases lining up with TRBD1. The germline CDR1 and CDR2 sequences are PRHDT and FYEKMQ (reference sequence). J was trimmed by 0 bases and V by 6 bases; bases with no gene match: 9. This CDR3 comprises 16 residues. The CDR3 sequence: CASSHRDRVSSYEQYF. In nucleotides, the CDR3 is TGTGCCAGCAGTCACCGGGACAGGGTAAGCTCCTACGAGCAGTACTTC. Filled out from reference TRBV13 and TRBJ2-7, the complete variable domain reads AAGVIQSPRHLIKEKRETATLKCYPIPRHDTVYWYQQGPGQDPQFLISFYEKMQSDKGSIPDRFSAQQFSDYHSELNMSSLELGDSALYFCASSHRDRVSSYEQYFGPGTRLTVT.

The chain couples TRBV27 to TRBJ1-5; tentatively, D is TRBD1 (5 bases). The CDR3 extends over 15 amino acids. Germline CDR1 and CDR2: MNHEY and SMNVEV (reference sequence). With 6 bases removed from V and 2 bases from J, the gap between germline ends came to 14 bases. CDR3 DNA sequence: TGTGCCAGCAGCATTATAGGGGTGGGCAATCAGCCCCAGCATTTT. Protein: CASSIIGVGNQPQHF.

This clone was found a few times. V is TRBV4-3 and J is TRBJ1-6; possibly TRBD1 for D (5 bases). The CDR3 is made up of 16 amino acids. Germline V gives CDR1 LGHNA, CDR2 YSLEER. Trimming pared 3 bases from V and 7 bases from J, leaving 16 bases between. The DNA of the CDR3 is TGCGCCAGCAGCCATGCGCGGGACGGGGAGAATTCACCCCTCCACTTT. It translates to CASSHARDGENSPLHF.

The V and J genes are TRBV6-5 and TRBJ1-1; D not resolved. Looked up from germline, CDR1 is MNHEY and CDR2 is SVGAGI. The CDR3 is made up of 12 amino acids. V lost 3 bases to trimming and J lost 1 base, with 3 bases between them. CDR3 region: CASSYKNTEAFF. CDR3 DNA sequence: TGTGCCAGCAGTTATAAGAACACTGAAGCTTTCTTT.

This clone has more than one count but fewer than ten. This chain's CDR3 is CASSVATAPREEQYF. The CDR3 coding sequence is TGTGCCAGCAGCGTAGCTACGGCGCCTCGGGAAGAGCAGTACTTC. J is TRBJ2-7 and V is TRBV9; D may be TRBD2 (5 bases). Germline values: CDR1 SGDLS, CDR2 YYNGEE. Trimming took off 0 bases at V and 7 bases at J, with 17 bases between the two ends. CDR3 length equals 15 residues.

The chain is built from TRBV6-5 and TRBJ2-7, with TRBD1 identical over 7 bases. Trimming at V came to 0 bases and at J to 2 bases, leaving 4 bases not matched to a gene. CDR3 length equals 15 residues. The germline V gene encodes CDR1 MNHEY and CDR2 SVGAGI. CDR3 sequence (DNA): TGTGCCAGCAGTTACTCTTGGCAGGGGGCCTACGAGCAGTACTTC. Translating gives CASSYSWQGAYEQYF.

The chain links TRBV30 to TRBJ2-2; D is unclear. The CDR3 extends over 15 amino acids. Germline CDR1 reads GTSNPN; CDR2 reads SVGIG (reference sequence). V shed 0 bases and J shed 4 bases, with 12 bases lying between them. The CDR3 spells CAWSVPIWSTGELFF. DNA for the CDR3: TGTGCCTGGAGTGTACCCATCTGGAGCACCGGGGAGCTGTTTTTT.

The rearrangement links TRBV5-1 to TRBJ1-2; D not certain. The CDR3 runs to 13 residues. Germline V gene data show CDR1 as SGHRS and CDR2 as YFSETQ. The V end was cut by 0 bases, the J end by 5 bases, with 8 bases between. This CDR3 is CASSLAQSYGYTF. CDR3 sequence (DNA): TGCGCCAGCAGCTTGGCCCAGTCTTATGGCTACACCTTC.

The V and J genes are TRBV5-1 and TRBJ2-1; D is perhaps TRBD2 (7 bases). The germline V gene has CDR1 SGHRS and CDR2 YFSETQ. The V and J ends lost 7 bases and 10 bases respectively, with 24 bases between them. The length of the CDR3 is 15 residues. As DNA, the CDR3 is TGCGCCAGCCATCGGGGGAGAGGGGGGGCTCGAGAGCAGTTCTTC. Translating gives CASHRGRGGAREQFF. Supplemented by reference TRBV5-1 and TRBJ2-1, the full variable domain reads KAGVTQTPRYLIKTRGQQVTLSCSPISGHRSVSWYQQTPGQGLQFLFEYFSETQRNKGNFPGRFSGRQFSNSRSEMNVSTLELGDSALYLCASHRGRGGAREQFFGPGTRLTVL.

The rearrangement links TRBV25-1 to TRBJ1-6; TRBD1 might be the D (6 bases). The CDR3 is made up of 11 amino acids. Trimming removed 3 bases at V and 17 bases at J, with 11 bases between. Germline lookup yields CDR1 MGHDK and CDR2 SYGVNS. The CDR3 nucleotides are TGTGCCAGCAGTGACAGGGGCTACATCCACTTT. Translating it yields CASSDRGYIHF.

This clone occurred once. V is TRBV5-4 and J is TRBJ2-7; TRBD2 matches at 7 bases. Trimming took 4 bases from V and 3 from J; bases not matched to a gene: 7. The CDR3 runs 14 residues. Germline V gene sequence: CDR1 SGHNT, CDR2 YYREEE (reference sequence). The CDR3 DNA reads TGTGCCAGCAGCGGGCGGGGGACTCACTACGAGCAGTACTTC. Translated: CASSGRGTHYEQYF.

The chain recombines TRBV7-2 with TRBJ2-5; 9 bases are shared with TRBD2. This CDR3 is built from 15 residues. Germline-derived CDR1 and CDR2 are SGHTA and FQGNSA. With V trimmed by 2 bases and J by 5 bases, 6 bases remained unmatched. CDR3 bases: TGTGCCAGCAGCTTATTTGCGGGGGGGTTGGAGACCCAGTACTTC. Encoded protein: CASSLFAGGLETQYF.

CDR3 region: CAWSRGSGNTIYF. CDR3 sequence (DNA): TGTGCCTGGAGTCGGGGATCTGGAAACACCATATATTTT. The rearrangement uses TRBV30 and TRBJ1-3, with D hard to call. Trimming removed 2 bases at V and 1 base at J, with 6 bases between. From germline, CDR1 is GTSNPN and CDR2 SVGIG (reference sequence). The CDR3 covers 13 residues. The full variable domain, its missing parts supplied by reference TRBV30 and TRBJ1-3, is SQTIHQWPATLVQPVGSPLSLECTVEGTSNPNLYWYRQAAGRGLQLLFYSVGIGQISSEVPQNLSASRPQDRQFILSSKKLLLSDSGFYLCAWSRGSGNTIYFGEGSWLTVV.

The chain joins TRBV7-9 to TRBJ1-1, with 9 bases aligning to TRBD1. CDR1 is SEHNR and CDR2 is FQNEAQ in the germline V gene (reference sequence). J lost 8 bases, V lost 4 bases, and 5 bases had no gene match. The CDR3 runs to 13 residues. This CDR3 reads CASSSKDRGEAFF. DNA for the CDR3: TGTGCCAGCAGCTCAAAGGACAGGGGCGAAGCTTTCTTT. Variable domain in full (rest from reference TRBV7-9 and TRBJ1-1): DTGVSQNPRHKITKRGQNVTFRCDPISEHNRLYWYRQTLGQGPEFLTYFQNEAQLEKSRLLSDRFSAERPKGSFSTLEIQRTEQGDSAMYLCASSSKDRGEAFFGQGTRLTVV.

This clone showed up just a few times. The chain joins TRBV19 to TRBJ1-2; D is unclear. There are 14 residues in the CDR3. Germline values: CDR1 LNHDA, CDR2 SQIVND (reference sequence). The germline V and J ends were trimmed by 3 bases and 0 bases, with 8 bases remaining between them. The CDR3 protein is CASSISRSNYGYTF. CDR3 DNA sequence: TGTGCCAGTAGTATCAGCAGGTCTAACTATGGCTACACCTTC.

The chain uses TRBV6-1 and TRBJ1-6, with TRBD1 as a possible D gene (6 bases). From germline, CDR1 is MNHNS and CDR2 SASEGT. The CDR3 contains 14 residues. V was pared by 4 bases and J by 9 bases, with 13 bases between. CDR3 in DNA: TGTGCCAGCAGTGGAGGGGGAGAGGTTTCACCCCTCCACTTT. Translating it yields CASSGGGEVSPLHF.

In nucleotides, the CDR3 is TGTGCCAGCGGCGAGTCGGGTAGCAATCAGCCCCAGCATTTT. Translation: CASGESGSNQPQHF. The chain has TRBV6-6 and TRBJ1-5, with no clear D. Germline CDR1 MNHNY, CDR2 SVGAGI (reference sequence). CDR3 length: 14 amino acids. V lost 8 bases and J 0 bases, leaving 11 bases between the germline ends.

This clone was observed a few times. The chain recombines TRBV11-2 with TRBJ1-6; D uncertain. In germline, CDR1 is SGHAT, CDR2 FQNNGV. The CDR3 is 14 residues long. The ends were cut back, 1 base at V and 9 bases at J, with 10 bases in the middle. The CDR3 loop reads CASSLVASSSPLHF. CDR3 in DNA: TGTGCCAGCAGCTTAGTTGCAAGTAGTTCACCCCTCCACTTT.

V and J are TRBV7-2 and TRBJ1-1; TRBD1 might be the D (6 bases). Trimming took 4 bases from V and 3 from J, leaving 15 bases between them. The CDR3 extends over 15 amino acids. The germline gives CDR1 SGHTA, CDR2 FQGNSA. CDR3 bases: TGTGCCAGCAGCTCTCAAGAGGACAGAGACACTGAAGCTTTCTTT. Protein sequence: CASSSQEDRDTEAFF.